Listed below are T cell receptor beta chains from one sample, sequenced in a study of shared clonotypes between healthy human individuals. Data came from immunoSEQ multiplex PCR; TCRdb stores just in-frame clones and leaves some out. The table has approximately 97,000 clones, roughly two thirds seen once. Sequences were obtained from memory CD8+ T cells sorted from blood. Receptors originate from a man aged 25-40 years in good health. Each CDR3 is given without its conserved first and last residue.

V	CDR3
TRBV10-2	ASSEVTGGNTIY
TRBV6-5	ASSYSGLAGTYEQY
TRBV7-6	ASSLGVAGVSYNEQF
TRBV11-2	ASSLGGGLVNTEAF
TRBV15	ATSRGGQGREETQY
TRBV9	ASSALTGTGELF
TRBV9	ASSPEGQGAADTQY
TRBV10-2	ASSYRVSEQY
TRBV7-8	ASSLVAGDTDTQY
TRBV28	ASSLTPQRSSYEQY
TRBV6-5	ASSCEALVDTGELF
TRBV13	ASSVEGTGGSYEQY
TRBV7-3	ASSLSLGETQY
TRBV6-4	ASSDSLAASYNEQF
TRBV10-3	ATSGRSWDTGELF
TRBV25-1	ASSESGQAFGYT
TRBV7-3	ASSFTRRNRNEQF
TRBV5-1	ASSLPGLAGGNSYNEQF
TRBV19	ASTDGPNTEAF
TRBV4-1	ASSRSPQGSNQPQH
TRBV7-9	ASSSTRLARDEQF
TRBV5-1	ASSLEAGPYEQY
TRBV6-1	ASSEGPGRDTQY
TRBV18	ASSPDRLSTDTQY